Following are 10 T cell receptor beta chains from one sample sequenced in a study of T cells after yellow fever vaccination. TCRdb fed the 5' RACE reads into MiXCR, producing one record per CDR3 protein. In the table there are around 110,000 distinct CDR3 sequences, around 8% of which are singletons. The specimen comprised CD8+ T cells sorted from PBMCs, sampled 45 days after the yellow fever booster vaccination. These receptors were obtained from a man aged 25 to 40 who received the YFV17D yellow fever vaccine.

In its sample, this clonotype was seen many times. V is TRBV20-1 and J is TRBJ2-7; D may be TRBD2 (6 bases). Per germline, CDR1 DFQATT and CDR2 SNEGSKA (reference sequence). V was clipped by 1 base and J by 3 bases, with 10 bases between them. The CDR3 has 13 amino acids. This CDR3 is CSARGRRDYEQYF. In DNA form, the CDR3 reads TGCAGTGCTAGAGGCAGGCGGGACTACGAGCAGTACTTC.

In regard to this clonotype: One base away lies a much larger clone, so this may be a sequencing read error. This chain joins TRBV29-1 and TRBJ2-1; D possibly matches TRBD1 or TRBD2 (5 bases each). The length of the CDR3 is 17 residues. The germline V gene has CDR1 SQVTM and CDR2 ANQGSEA. For the CDR3, the DNA is TGCCGCGTTGAGGGTGGACAATGGGGTTACTCCTACAATGAGCAGTTCTTC. Translated: CRVEGGQWGYSYNEQFF.

This clonotype was detected ten times or more. V usage is TRBV7-9 and J usage is TRBJ1-5, with no clear D. Germline V gives CDR1 SEHNR, CDR2 FQNEAQ (reference sequence). The CDR3 has 14 amino acids. Trimming shortened V by 5 bases and J by 2 bases, and 10 bases separated the two germline ends. CDR3 residues: CASSPEAGNQPQHF. The CDR3 coding sequence is TGTGCCAGCAGCCCAGAGGCAGGCAATCAGCCCCAGCATTTT.

This clonotype was recorded a few times. The gene calls are TRBV12-3 or TRBV12-4 and TRBJ1-1; D unresolved. This CDR3 comprises 13 residues. Trimming removed 1 base at V and 6 bases at J, with 9 bases between. This CDR3 reads CASSLGSWAEAFF. DNA of the CDR3: TGTGCCAGCAGTTTAGGTTCCTGGGCTGAAGCTTTCTTT.

This clonotype was seen many times. V gene TRBV27 combines with J gene TRBJ2-7, with a tentative D call TRBD1 (5 bases). The CDR3 consists of 15 residues. CDR1 is MNHEY, CDR2 SMNVEV, per germline (reference sequence). V gave up 3 bases and J gave up 4 bases, with 16 bases separating them. The CDR3 DNA follows: TGTGCCAGCAGTTTTTCGCCTGGGGCTGTGTACGAGCAGTACTTC. Protein product: CASSFSPGAVYEQYF.

This chain links TRBV7-8 with TRBJ2-3; 8 bases match TRBD1. Germline loops: CDR1 SGHVS, CDR2 FQNEAQ. CDR3 length: 15 residues. With 1 base clipped from V and 6 bases from J, the junction kept 6 bases outside the gene matches. CDR3 loop: CASSLDQGALDTQYF. CDR3 DNA: TGTGCCAGCAGCTTAGATCAGGGGGCCCTCGATACGCAGTATTTT.

This clonotype has a count of ten or more. This chain connects TRBV29-1 to TRBJ2-3; TRBD1 matches at 7 bases. V trimming: 6 bases; J trimming: 7 bases; junction bases outside the gene matches: 16. Per germline, CDR1 SQVTM and CDR2 ANQGSEA. This CDR3 contains 15 residues. The CDR3 loop reads CSVEGTAQKGNTQYF. The CDR3 nucleotides are TGCAGCGTAGAGGGGACAGCCCAAAAGGGGAATACGCAGTATTTT.

The sample holds a few counts of this clonotype. The gene calls are TRBV9 and TRBJ2-1; the D call may be TRBD1 or TRBD2 (7 bases each). CDR1 is SGDLS and CDR2 is YYNGEE in the germline V gene. The V and J ends lost 4 bases and 4 bases respectively, with 15 bases between them. This CDR3 comprises 15 residues. The DNA of the CDR3 is TGTGCCAGCAGCTCAGGGGGGGACCCATACAATGAGCAGTTCTTC. Translated, it gives CASSSGGDPYNEQFF.

This clonotype was seen at least ten times. A read error may account for a junction end that differs from germline. The V call is TRBV29-1, the J call TRBJ2-5, with D uncertain. The CDR3 has 12 amino acids. In germline, CDR1 is SQVTM, CDR2 ANQGSEA. Here the CDR3 reads CSVWGGVEAQYF. As DNA, the CDR3 is TGCAGCGTTTGGGGTGGGGTAGAGGCCCAGTACTTC.

At least ten counts were recorded for this clonotype. The chain recombines TRBV27 with TRBJ2-1; TRBD2 matches at 10 bases. Germline CDR1 and CDR2: MNHEY and SMNVEV (reference sequence). V lost 5 bases and J lost 4; bases outside the gene matches: 8. This CDR3 is 16 amino acids long. The CDR3 sequence is CASSRTLAGPYNEQFF. The CDR3 coding sequence is TGTGCCAGCAGTCGGACACTAGCGGGACCTTACAATGAGCAGTTCTTC.